Listed here is a single T cell receptor beta chain. The clone's antigen remains unknown. One base away there is no much larger clone; base qualities are not given. This sample is drawn from a study of spatial heterogeneity in lung cancer (dated by TCRdb to the late 2010s). For context, the study as a whole: More beta-chain than alpha-chain transcripts were consistently detected, likely reflecting higher beta-chain transcript abundance. In the raw uncorrected reads, each unique combination of TCR and UMI appeared more than ten times on average. At surgery, over 200 tumor regions, 61 to 65 matched nontumor lung samples and 45 to 60 PBMC samples were TCR-sequenced for both alpha and beta chains. TCR repertoire features were related to nonsynonymous mutation counts determined by whole-exome sequencing of tumor tissue. The study quantitatively compared TCR alpha and beta repertoires across multiple tumor regions, matched nontumor lung and blood in non-small cell lung cancer. General study outcomes and caveats: Ubiquitous expanded tumor TCRs were found in blood more often at tumor resection than at routine follow-up. Additional single-cell paired TCR alpha and beta sequencing was considered necessary to confirm, at a functional level, the hypothesis that regional TCRs recognize regional mutations.

Libraries came from 5' RACE. The listed sequencing device is NextSeq 500. In the TCR library protocol, a unique molecular identifier was attached to each TCR cDNA molecule so that PCR and sequencing errors could be corrected. In the authors' own workflow: TCR identification, UMI-based error correction and CDR3 extraction were all carried out with Decombinator tools. TCRs above a frequency of 2 per 1,000, corresponding to the top 1% of the tumor frequency distribution, were defined as expanded. Renyi diversity was calculated using the R vegan package after each repertoire was subsampled 100 times to 5,000 TCRs. CDR3 similarity networks were built from amino acid triplet string-kernel similarity, with CDR3s being connected when pairwise similarity was above 0.82. In TCRdb, the public reads were trimmed at Q25 with fastp and aligned with MiXCR, with productive beta chains retained. Here each entry gathers all rows of one CDR3 protein and keeps the most common genes and DNA. TCRdb, not the authors, supplied the V and J calls. The sample includes some 7,800 distinct CDR3 sequences, with 7.5% to 10% observed a single time. About half of the sample rests with the top ten.

The CDR3 sequence holds 17 residues, the cysteine and phenylalanine included. Only the CDR3 DNA is retained, 51 bases long and in frame from the first base. Based on the germline V gene, the CDR1 and CDR2 sequences are KGHDR and SFDVKD. Trimming leaves V shorter by 2 bases and J shorter by 6 bases, with the junction holding 10 bases beyond the gene matches. Sample time point, as interpreted from the label and publication: sample taken at primary tumor resection. Donors were some 78 patients with early-stage, untreated non-small cell lung cancer from the lung TRACERx cohort. TCR sequencing used whole RNA extracted from tumor and nontumor lung tissue, or from cryopreserved PBMC samples, without cell sorting. Patients were selected for TCR sequencing only if sufficient RNA was available from at least two tumor regions.

Source: PBMCs, taken at surgery. This sequence originates from a male donor with early-stage non-small cell lung cancer. In this chain, TRBV24-1 is recombined with TRBJ2-1; TRBD1 lines up with 9 middle nucleotides. At the DNA level, the sequence is TGTGCCACCAGTGATTCTTCCGGGACAGGGAGGCTCAATGAGCAGTTCTTC. Its amino acids are CATSDSSGTGRLNEQFF.